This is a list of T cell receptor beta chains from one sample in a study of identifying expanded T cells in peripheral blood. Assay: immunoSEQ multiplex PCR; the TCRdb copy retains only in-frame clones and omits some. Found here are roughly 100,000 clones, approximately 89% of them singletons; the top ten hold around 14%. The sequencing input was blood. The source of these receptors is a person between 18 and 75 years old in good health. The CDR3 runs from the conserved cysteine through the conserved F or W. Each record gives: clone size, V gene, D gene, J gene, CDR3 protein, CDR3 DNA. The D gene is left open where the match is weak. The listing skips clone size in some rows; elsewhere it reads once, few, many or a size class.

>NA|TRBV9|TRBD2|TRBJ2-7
CASSVGYSGTRPPYEQYF
TGTGCCAGCAGCGTGGGATATTCCGGGACTAGGCCCCCCTACGAGCAGTACTTC
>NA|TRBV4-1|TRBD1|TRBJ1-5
CASSRPDRLGEPQHF
TGCGCCAGCAGCCGGCCGGACAGGTTGGGTGAGCCCCAGCATTTT
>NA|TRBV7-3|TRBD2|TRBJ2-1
CASSLPGLANEQFF
TGTGCCAGCAGTCTACCGGGACTAGCTAATGAGCAGTTCTTC
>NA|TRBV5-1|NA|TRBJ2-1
CASRRGYNEQFF
TGCGCCAGCCGGCGGGGTTACAATGAGCAGTTCTTC
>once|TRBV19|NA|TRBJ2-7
CASRSLGRGGHSDEQYF
TGTGCCAGTAGATCCCTCGGACGAGGGGGGCATAGTGACGAGCAGTACTTC
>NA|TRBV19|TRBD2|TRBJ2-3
CASTQDGGSGTDTQYF
TGTGCCAGTACCCAAGACGGGGGGAGTGGCACAGATACGCAGTATTTT
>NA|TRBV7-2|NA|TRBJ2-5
CASTGKETQYF
TGTGCCAGCACAGGGAAAGAGACCCAGTACTTC
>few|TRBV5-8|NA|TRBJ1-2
CASSLRDTYGYTF
TGTGCCAGCAGCCTCCGGGACACCTATGGCTACACCTTC
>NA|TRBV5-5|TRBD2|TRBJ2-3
CASSSSGRSDTQYF
TGTGCCAGCAGCTCTAGCGGGAGGTCAGATACGCAGTATTTT
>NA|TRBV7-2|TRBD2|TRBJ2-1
CASSPQAGRPTNEQFF
TGTGCCAGCAGCCCACAAGCGGGGAGGCCTACAAATGAGCAGTTCTTC
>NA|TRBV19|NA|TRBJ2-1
CASSMSGEYNEQFF
TGTGCCAGTAGTATGAGTGGGGAATACAATGAGCAGTTCTTC
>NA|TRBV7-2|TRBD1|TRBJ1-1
CASEQGLNTEAFF
TGTGCCAGCGAACAGGGGCTGAACACTGAAGCTTTCTTT
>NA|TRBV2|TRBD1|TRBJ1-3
CASRDTGGAKGNTIYF
TGTGCCAGCAGGGACACAGGGGGCGCAAAAGGAAACACCATATATTTT
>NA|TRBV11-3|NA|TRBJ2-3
CASSFDGVPDTQYF
TGTGCCAGCAGCTTTGACGGGGTTCCAGATACGCAGTATTTT
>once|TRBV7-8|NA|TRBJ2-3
CASSLVFSGTDTQYF
TGTGCCAGCAGCTTAGTCTTCAGCGGCACAGATACGCAGTATTTT
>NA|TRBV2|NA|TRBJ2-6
CASRPWGSGANVLTF
TGTGCCAGCCGCCCTTGGGGCTCTGGGGCCAACGTCCTGACTTTC
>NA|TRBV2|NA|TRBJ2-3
CASRGIIDTQYF
TGTGCCAGCAGGGGTATTATAGATACGCAGTATTTT
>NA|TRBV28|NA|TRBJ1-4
CASRGSANEKLFF
TGTGCCAGCAGAGGGAGCGCTAATGAAAAACTGTTTTTT
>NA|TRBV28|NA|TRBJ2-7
CASSSRRDEQYF
TGTGCCAGCAGTTCCCGCCGAGACGAGCAGTACTTC
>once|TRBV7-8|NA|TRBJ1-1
CASSQARTFEAFF
TGTGCCAGCAGCCAAGCCAGGACCTTTGAAGCTTTCTTT
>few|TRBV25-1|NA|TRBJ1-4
CASSELTGSANEKLFF
TGTGCCAGCAGTGAATTAACAGGGTCGGCTAATGAAAAACTGTTTTTT
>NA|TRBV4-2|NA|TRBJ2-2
CASSQAWESRNGELFF
TGTGCCAGCAGCCAAGCTTGGGAGTCGCGGAACGGGGAGCTGTTTTTT
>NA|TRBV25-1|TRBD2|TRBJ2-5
CASSEFGGGSETQYF
TGTGCCAGCAGTGAATTTGGGGGGGGATCGGAGACCCAGTACTTC
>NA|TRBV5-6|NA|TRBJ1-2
CASSAKRQELYNYGYTF
TGTGCCAGCAGCGCAAAGAGACAGGAGCTTTACAACTATGGCTACACCTTC
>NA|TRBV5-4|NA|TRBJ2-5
CASSPTQYQETQYF
TGTGCCAGCAGCCCTACCCAGTACCAAGAGACCCAGTACTTC
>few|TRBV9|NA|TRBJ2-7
CASSFRPTYEQYF
TGTGCCAGCAGCTTCCGACCGACCTACGAGCAGTACTTC
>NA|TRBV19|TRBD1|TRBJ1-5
CASTPGGGGQPQHF
TGTGCCAGTACCCCAGGGGGGGGAGGTCAGCCCCAGCATTTT
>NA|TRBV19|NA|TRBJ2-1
CASSKTGPIYNEQFF
TGTGCCAGTAGTAAAACAGGGCCAATCTACAATGAGCAGTTCTTC
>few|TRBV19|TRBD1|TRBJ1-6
CASSPGTGVSPLHF
TGTGCCAGTAGCCCCGGGACAGGGGTGTCACCCCTCCACTTT
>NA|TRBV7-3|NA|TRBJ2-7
CASSLGRTYEQYF
TGTGCCAGCAGCTTGGGTAGAACCTACGAGCAGTACTTC
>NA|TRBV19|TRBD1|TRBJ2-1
CASSIVGLTGNEQFF
TGTGCCAGTAGTATAGTAGGACTGACAGGGAATGAGCAGTTCTTC
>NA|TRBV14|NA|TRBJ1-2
CASSQISGRLGYTF
TGTGCCAGCAGCCAAATCTCGGGACGTCTGGGCTACACCTTC
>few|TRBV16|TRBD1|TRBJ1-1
CASSQAGQGATEAFF
TGTGCCAGCAGCCAGGCGGGACAGGGGGCGACTGAAGCTTTCTTT
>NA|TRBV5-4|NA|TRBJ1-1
CASRNDLQGLEAFF
TGTGCCAGCAGGAACGACCTACAGGGTCTAGAAGCTTTCTTT
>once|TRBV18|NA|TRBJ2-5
CASSLPPRETQYF
TGTGCCAGCTCACTACCCCCAAGAGAAACCCAGTACTTC
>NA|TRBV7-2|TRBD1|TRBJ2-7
CASSTLTGSSYEQYF
TGTGCCAGCAGCACCCTGACAGGGAGCTCCTACGAGCAGTACTTC
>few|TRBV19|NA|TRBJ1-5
CASSLSYLNWAQPQHF
TGTGCCAGTAGTCTCAGCTACTTAAACTGGGCTCAGCCCCAGCATTTT
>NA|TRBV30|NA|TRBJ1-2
CAWDSFYGYTF
TGTGCCTGGGACAGCTTCTATGGCTACACCTTC
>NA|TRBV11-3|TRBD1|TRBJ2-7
CASSPGQGSKDEQYF
TGTGCCAGCAGCCCGGGACAGGGAAGTAAGGACGAGCAGTACTTC
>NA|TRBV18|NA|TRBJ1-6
CASSPRTADNSPLHF
TGTGCCAGCTCTCCTAGGACGGCCGATAATTCACCCCTCCACTTT
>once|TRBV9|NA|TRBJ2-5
CASSVAPGQAQYF
TGTGCCAGCAGCGTAGCTCCAGGGCAGGCCCAGTACTTC
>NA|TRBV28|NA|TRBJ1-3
CASRAGRPASGNTIYF
TGTGCCAGCAGGGCGGGACGTCCCGCCTCTGGAAACACCATATATTTT